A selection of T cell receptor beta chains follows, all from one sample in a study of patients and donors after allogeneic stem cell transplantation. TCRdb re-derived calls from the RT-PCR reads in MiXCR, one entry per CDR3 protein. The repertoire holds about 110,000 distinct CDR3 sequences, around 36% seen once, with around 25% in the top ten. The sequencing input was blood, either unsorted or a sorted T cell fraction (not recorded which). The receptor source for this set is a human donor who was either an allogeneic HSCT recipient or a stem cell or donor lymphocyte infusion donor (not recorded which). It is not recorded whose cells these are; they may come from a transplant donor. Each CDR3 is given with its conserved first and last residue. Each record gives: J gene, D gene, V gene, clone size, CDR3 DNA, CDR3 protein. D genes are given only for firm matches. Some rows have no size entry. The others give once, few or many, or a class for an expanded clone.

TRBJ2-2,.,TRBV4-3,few,TGCGCCAGCAGCCCATTGAACTCGAACACCGGGGAGCTGTTTTTT,CASSPLNSNTGELFF
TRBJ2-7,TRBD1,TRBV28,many,TGTGCCAGCAGTGTGGGACAGTCCTACGAGCAGTACTTC,CASSVGQSYEQYF
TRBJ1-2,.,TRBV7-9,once,TGTGCCAGCAGCTTAGAGCGGGGTAGGGATGGCTACACCTTC,CASSLERGRDGYTF
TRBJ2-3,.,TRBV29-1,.,TGCAGCGTCGCGGTGCGGGGACACCGCACAGATACGCAGTATTTT,CSVAVRGHRTDTQYF
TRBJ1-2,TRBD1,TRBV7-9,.,TGTGCCAGCAGCACCGGGACAGGGCTCTATGGCTACACCTTC,CASSTGTGLYGYTF
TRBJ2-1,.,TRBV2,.,TGTGCCAGCAAGCCGGGCTCCTACAATGAGCAGTTCTTC,CASKPGSYNEQFF
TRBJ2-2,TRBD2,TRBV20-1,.,TGCAGTGCTAGGGAAACTAGCGTGAGACCCACCGGGGAGCTGTTTTTT,CSARETSVRPTGELFF
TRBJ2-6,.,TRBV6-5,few,TGTGCCAGCAGTTTGACGGGGTTCTCTGGGGCCAACGTCCTGACTTTC,CASSLTGFSGANVLTF
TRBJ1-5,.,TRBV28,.,TGTGCCAGCAGTTTAGTGGGGGAACCAAATAGCAATCAGCCCCAGCATTTT,CASSLVGEPNSNQPQHF
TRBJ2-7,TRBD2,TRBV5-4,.,TGTGCCAGCAGCCCCGGGACTAGCGGTCCTAAGGAGCAGTACTTC,CASSPGTSGPKEQYF
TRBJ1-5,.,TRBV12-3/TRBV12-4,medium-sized,TGTGCCAGCAGTTTAGGACCGGAACGGGGCAATCAGCCCCAGCATTTT,CASSLGPERGNQPQHF
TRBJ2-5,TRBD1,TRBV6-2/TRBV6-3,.,TGTGCCAGCAGTTACGGACAGGGATTGGGTGAGACCCAGTACTTC,CASSYGQGLGETQYF
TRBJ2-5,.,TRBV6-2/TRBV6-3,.,TGTGCCAGCACTTTTAGTGGAACTCCGGAGACCCAGTACTTC,CASTFSGTPETQYF
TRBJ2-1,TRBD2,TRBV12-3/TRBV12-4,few,TGTGCCAGCAGTTTAAGCGGGACCGCCTTAGGATCCGGGCAGTTCTTC,CASSLSGTALGSGQFF
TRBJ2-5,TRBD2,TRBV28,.,TGTGCCAGCAGCAGCCCTCGACTAGCGGGAGGGGAGACCCAGTACTTC,CASSSPRLAGGETQYF
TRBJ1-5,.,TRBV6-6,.,TGTGCCAGCAGTTACGGGAGAAATCGGCCCCAGCATTTT,CASSYGRNRPQHF
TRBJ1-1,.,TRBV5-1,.,TGCGCCAGCAGCTGGAAAGAGAACACTGAAGCTTTCTTT,CASSWKENTEAFF
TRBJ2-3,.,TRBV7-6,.,TGTGCCAGCAGCTCCAGCCCAGATACGCAGTATTTT,CASSSSPDTQYF
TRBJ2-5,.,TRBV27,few,TGTGCCAGCAGCCGGGACCTACAAGAGACCCAGTACTTC,CASSRDLQETQYF
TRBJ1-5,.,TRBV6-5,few,TGTGCCAGCAGTAGCAAAGGGGGTCAGCCCCAGCATTTT,CASSSKGGQPQHF
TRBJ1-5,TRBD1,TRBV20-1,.,TGCAGTGCTTCCAGGGGGCTATATAGCAATCAGCCCCAGCATTTT,CSASRGLYSNQPQHF
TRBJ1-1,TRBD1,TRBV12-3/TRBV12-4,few,TGTGCCAGCAAAACAGGGGGACTCACTGAAGCTTTCTTT,CASKTGGLTEAFF
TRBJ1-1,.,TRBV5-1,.,TGCGCCAGCAGCTTGAGGGGCGTTGTCCCCGGGAACACTGAAGCTTTCTTT,CASSLRGVVPGNTEAFF
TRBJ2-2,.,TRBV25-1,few,TGTGCCAGCAGTGAGAACACCGGGGAGCTGTTTTTT,CASSENTGELFF
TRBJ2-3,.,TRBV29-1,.,TGCAGCGTTGCAAGGACAGTACGCACAGATACGCAGTATTTT,CSVARTVRTDTQYF
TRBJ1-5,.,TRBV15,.,TGTGCCACCAGCCGCAAGGACAGTCGAGGGGGGAGCAATCAGCCCCAGCATTTT,CATSRKDSRGGSNQPQHF
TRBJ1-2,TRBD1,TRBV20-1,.,TGCAGTGCTAGAGACAGGACAGGACCTAACTATGGCTACACCTTC,CSARDRTGPNYGYTF
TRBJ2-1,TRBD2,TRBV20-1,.,TGCAGTGCTGATAGCGGGAGAGCCTACAATGAGCAGTTCTTC,CSADSGRAYNEQFF
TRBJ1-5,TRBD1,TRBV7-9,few,TGTGCCAGCAGCTTAGAGGGACAGGGGCAGCCCCAGCATTTT,CASSLEGQGQPQHF
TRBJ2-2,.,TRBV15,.,TGTGCCACCAGCAGAGTGGGAACCGGGGAGCTGTTTTTT,CATSRVGTGELFF
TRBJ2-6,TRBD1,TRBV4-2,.,TGTGCCAGCAGCCCATCCCTCGACAGGGGGCGGCTCTCTGGGGCCAACGTCCTGACTTTC,CASSPSLDRGRLSGANVLTF
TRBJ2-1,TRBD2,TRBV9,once,TGTGCCAGCAGCGTGGGACTAGCGAGCTACAATGAGCAGTTCTTC,CASSVGLASYNEQFF
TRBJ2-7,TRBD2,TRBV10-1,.,TGCGCCAGCAGTGACAGACTAGCGGCGCGGGAGCAGTACTTC,CASSDRLAAREQYF
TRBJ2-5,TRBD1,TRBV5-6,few,TGTGCCAGCAGGCTGACAGGGGTAAGGGAGACCCAGTACTTC,CASRLTGVRETQYF
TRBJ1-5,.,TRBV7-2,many,TGTGCCAGCAGCATTGGGGGGGGAGATCAGCCCCAGCATTTT,CASSIGGGDQPQHF
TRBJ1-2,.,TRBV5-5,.,TGTGCCAGCAGCTTTCCTCCAGGGTATGGCTACACCTTC,CASSFPPGYGYTF
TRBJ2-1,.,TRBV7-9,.,TGTGCCAGCAGCAAAACTAGCAGCAATGAGCAGTTCTTC,CASSKTSSNEQFF